The following is a T cell receptor beta chain sequence with its context. The target antigen is unknown. It was with 60 Vbeta and 13 Jbeta primers that the PCR ran. The table came from immunoSEQ multiplex PCR; TCRdb's copy has only in-frame clones and leaves some out. The profile covers some 92,000 clones, with over 70% appearing a single time and roughly 9.7% taken by the ten largest. This sample was included in a study of cytomegalovirus exposure and HLA in healthy donors. V lost 3 bases to trimming and J lost 4 bases; unmatched junction nucleotides: 6. The CDR3 spans 15 residues. Germline V lookup: CDR1 SGHNT, CDR2 YYREEE (reference sequence). Study-level findings and limits: High specificity and sensitivity for cytomegalovirus status were reported for the classifier. TCR beta chains associated with HLA were, in a later analysis, more clonally expanded than equally common others. Across donors, most TCRs were seen rarely, yet some public ones were widespread.

The study sampled nominally healthy donors, though unrecorded immune exposures were likely. The sequence derives from a man between 18 and 29 years old in good health and CMV-seropositive. Sequenced material: PBMCs. V gene TRBV5-4 combines with J gene TRBJ2-5, with 10 bases aligning to TRBD1. CDR3 DNA sequence: TGTGCCAGCAGCTCGACAGGGGGCGCGGGAGAGACCCAGTACTTC. Translated, it gives CASSSTGGAGETQYF.